Below are 17 T cell receptor beta chains sequenced from a single sample in a study of CD8+CD57+ T cells in acquired aplastic anemia. Sequencing was done on patients that had shown CD8+CD57+ cell expansion by flow cytometry. Template material for TCR beta VDJ and CDR3 profiling consisted of genomic DNA. A single record per CDR3 protein comes from TCRdb applying MiXCR to the reads. The sample gives approximately 200,000 distinct CDR3 sequences, roughly 53% of which show up once; 15% to 20% is in the top ten. Source material: sorted CD4+, CD8+, or CD8+CD57+ T cells (not recorded which) from PBMCs. The receptors come from a human donor with aplastic anemia.

There are many counts of this clonotype. J is TRBJ1-6 and V is TRBV7-2; 7 nucleotides align to TRBD1. The V gene's germline CDR1 is SGHTA and CDR2 FQGNSA. The CDR3 consists of 15 residues. With V trimmed by 5 bases and J by 7 bases, 8 bases remained unmatched. Here the CDR3 DNA reads TGTGCCAGCAGCCCCGGGACAGCGAGGAATTCACCCCTCCACTTT. Encoded protein: CASSPGTARNSPLHF.

This clonotype was found a few times. A much larger clone lies a single base off, so this may be a read error. The chain has TRBV5-6 and TRBJ2-5; 8 bases fit TRBD1. CDR1 and CDR2 from the germline V gene are SGHDT and YYEEEE. The CDR3 covers 18 residues. After removal of 4 bases from V and 5 bases from J, the junction contained 19 bases not matched to a gene. The CDR3 DNA sequence: TGTGCCAGCAGCATGGAGGGCAGGGGGCCCACACTAAGGGAGACCCAGTACTTC. This encodes CASSMEGRGPTLRETQYF.

V gene TRBV5-1 combines with J gene TRBJ2-7, with 7 positions matching TRBD1. This CDR3 is built from 16 residues. J lost 2 bases, V lost 4 bases, and 12 bases had no gene match. Germline V lookup: CDR1 SGHRS, CDR2 YFSETQ. The CDR3 sequence: CASSLTGAGSTYEQYF. CDR3 DNA: TGCGCCAGCAGCCTAACAGGGGCAGGGAGTACCTACGAGCAGTACTTC.

This clonotype was seen at least ten times. The V call is TRBV5-4, the J call TRBJ2-1; maybe TRBD1 (6 bases). V lost 4 bases and J lost 5, with 10 bases in between. CDR3 length equals 13 residues. Germline lookup yields CDR1 SGHNT and CDR2 YYREEE (reference sequence). For the CDR3, the DNA is TGTGCCAGCAGCCCTGGGACAAACAATGAGCAGTTCTTC. Amino acids: CASSPGTNNEQFF. Drawing the rest from reference TRBV5-4 and TRBJ2-1, the complete variable domain is ETGVTQSPTHLIKTRGQQVTLRCSSQSGHNTVSWYQQALGQGPQFIFQYYREEENGRGNFPPRFSGLQFPNYSSELNVNALELDDSALYLCASSPGTNNEQFFGPGTRLTVL.

In its sample, this clonotype was seen many times. This sequence joins TRBV7-9 and TRBJ1-6, with D possibly being TRBD1 (5 bases). Trimming stripped 5 bases from V and 7 bases from J, with 21 bases between. The CDR3 consists of 17 residues. In germline, CDR1 is SEHNR, CDR2 FQNEAQ (reference sequence). The CDR3 loop reads CASSPPADGRVNSPLHF. The CDR3 coding sequence is TGTGCCAGCAGCCCCCCAGCGGATGGCAGGGTGAATTCACCCCTCCACTTT.

The V gene is TRBV12-3 or TRBV12-4, the J gene TRBJ1-1, with 9 bases lining up with TRBD1. The junction had 13 bases not matched to a gene; V was cut back by 10 bases and J by 10 bases. The CDR3 covers 13 residues. DNA of the CDR3: TGTGCCACCTCGTTGGGACAGGGAAGACGAGCTTTCTTT. This translates into CATSLGQGRRAFF.

This clonotype was seen a handful of times. The V call is TRBV10-2, the J call TRBJ2-1, with 9 bases lining up with TRBD1. The CDR3 is 15 amino acids. With 4 bases clipped from V and 5 bases from J, the junction kept 6 bases outside the gene matches. The germline gives CDR1 WSHSY, CDR2 SAAADI. The CDR3 protein is CASSALGQGNNEQFF. The CDR3 bases are TGCGCCAGCAGTGCCTTGGGACAGGGAAACAATGAGCAGTTCTTC.

This clonotype has only one observation. The chain uses TRBV7-2 and TRBJ2-7; 14 positions match TRBD2. The CDR3 sequence is 16 residues long. The V gene's germline CDR1 is SGHTA and CDR2 FQGNSA. The ends lost 5 bases at V and 4 bases at J; junction bases unmatched: 7. CDR3 loop: CASSVGLAGGEYEQYF. CDR3 DNA: TGTGCCAGCAGCGTAGGACTAGCGGGAGGAGAGTACGAGCAGTACTTC.

This clonotype was counted between two and nine times. A much larger clone differs from this one at a single base, so this may be a read error. The V and J genes are TRBV6-6 and TRBJ2-5, with D perhaps TRBD1 (5 bases). Germline loops: CDR1 MNHNY, CDR2 SVGAGI (reference sequence). V was pared by 10 bases and J by 6 bases, with 15 bases between. The CDR3 extends over 12 amino acids. The DNA for the CDR3 is TGTGCCAACAGCGCCCAGGGCAAGACCCAGTACTTC. Amino acid sequence: CANSAQGKTQYF.

This clonotype was observed at least ten times. The gene calls are TRBV5-1 and TRBJ1-1; TRBD1 aligns across 9 bases. The CDR3 is 13 amino acids. The germline CDR1 and CDR2 sequences are SGHRS and YFSETQ. Germline trimming cut 4 bases from V and 3 bases from J; bases unmatched to any gene: 1. CDR3 sequence reads: CASSRTGDTEAFF. CDR3 bases: TGCGCCAGCAGCCGGACAGGGGACACTGAAGCTTTCTTT.

The rearrangement uses TRBV7-3 and TRBJ1-1; TRBD1 agrees at 8 bases. Germline V gene lookup returns CDR1 SGHTA and CDR2 FQGTGA. V lost 1 base to trimming and J lost 4 bases; unmatched junction nucleotides: 5. The CDR3 contains 15 residues. CDR3 in amino acids: CASSLRPGGFTEAFF. For the CDR3, the DNA is TGTGCCAGCAGCTTAAGGCCAGGGGGCTTCACTGAAGCTTTCTTT.

J is TRBJ2-1 and V is TRBV7-3; D is unclear. V was pared by 5 bases and J by 10 bases, with 18 bases between. The CDR3 spans 14 residues. The V gene's germline CDR1 is SGHTA and CDR2 FQGTGA. This chain's CDR3 is CASSPAVSTGEQFF. The CDR3 DNA reads TGTGCCAGCAGCCCCGCGGTTTCCACCGGGGAGCAGTTCTTC.

This clonotype showed up many times. The V gene is TRBV19, the J gene TRBJ1-3; no clear D gene. Trimming took 7 bases from V and 0 from J, leaving 10 bases between them. The CDR3 is 14 residues long. The germline gives CDR1 LNHDA, CDR2 SQIVND (reference sequence). The CDR3 DNA reads as TGTGCCAGTAACCCGGAATACTCTGGAAACACCATATATTTT. Its translation: CASNPEYSGNTIYF.

This clonotype was seen ten or more times. V usage is TRBV12-3 or TRBV12-4 and J usage is TRBJ1-1, with TRBD1 as a possible D gene (5 bases). The CDR3 has 15 residues. Trimming cost V 6 bases and J 1 base, with 15 bases left between them. CDR3 region: CASSDPGRTNTEAFF. DNA for the CDR3: TGTGCCAGCAGCGATCCGGGACGGACGAACACTGAAGCTTTCTTT.

This chain joins TRBV19 and TRBJ1-1; 9 bases fit TRBD1. This CDR3 contains 15 residues. Germline loops: CDR1 LNHDA, CDR2 SQIVND (reference sequence). V was pared by 4 bases and J by 6 bases, with 9 bases of the junction left unmatched. The CDR3 DNA reads TGTGCCAGTAGTAACAGGGGGCTCGACGGCGCTGAAGCTTTCTTT. Its translation is CASSNRGLDGAEAFF.

A note on this clonotype: This may be a read error, as it is one base from a much larger clone. The chain employs TRBV5-1 and TRBJ1-2; TRBD1 is a possible D gene (5 bases). This CDR3 contains 16 residues. The V end lost 2 bases, the J end lost 4 bases, and 18 bases lay between the germline ends. CDR1 is SGHRS, CDR2 YFSETQ, per germline. CDR3 amino acids: CASSLTGAGSAYGYTF. CDR3 DNA: TGCGCCAGCAGCTTAACCGGGGCAGGGTCTGCCTATGGCTACACCTTC.

V usage is TRBV7-9 and J usage is TRBJ2-3; 9 nucleotides match TRBD2. V trimming: 3 bases; J trimming: 4 bases; junction bases outside the gene matches: 8. Germline values: CDR1 SEHNR, CDR2 FQNEAQ (reference sequence). The CDR3 is 16 amino acids. CDR3 DNA sequence: TGTGCCAGCAGCTTCGTTAGCGGGAGCGGGGCAGATACGCAGTATTTT. Translation: CASSFVSGSGADTQYF. Full variable domain (rest looked up from reference TRBV7-9 and TRBJ2-3): DTGVSQNPRHKITKRGQNVTFRCDPISEHNRLYWYRQTLGQGPEFLTYFQNEAQLEKSRLLSDRFSAERPKGSFSTLEIQRTEQGDSAMYLCASSFVSGSGADTQYFGPGTRLTVL.